Below are 8 T cell receptor beta chains sequenced from a single sample in a study of monozygotic twins with cystic fibrosis. Clones were read by immunoSEQ multiplex PCR, and TCRdb kept only the in-frame ones, dropping some. This table holds just over 35,000 clones, 75% to 95% found once. Source material: blood. These receptors all stem from a boy younger than 10 with cystic fibrosis.

V gene TRBV10-3 combines with J gene TRBJ2-1; 12 bases agree with TRBD2. The CDR3 length is 18 residues. J lost 7 bases, V lost 2 bases, and 12 bases had no gene match. CDR1 ENHRY and CDR2 SYGVKD come from the germline V gene. Written as DNA, the CDR3 is TGTGCCATCAGTGAGACCTCTTCACTAGCGGGGGGTAAAAATGAGCAGTTCTTC. Translation gives CAISETSSLAGGKNEQFF.

The J gene is TRBJ2-2, the V gene TRBV5-1; 10 positions agree with TRBD1. The CDR3 sequence is 16 residues long. Germline-derived CDR1 and CDR2 are SGHRS and YFSETQ. V lost 4 bases and J lost 1; bases outside the gene matches: 4. CDR3 nucleotide sequence: TGCGCCAGCAGCCCGGGACAGGGGAGGAACACCGGGGAGCTGTTTTTT. Protein product: CASSPGQGRNTGELFF.

V is TRBV4-1 and J is TRBJ1-4, with TRBD1 identical over 7 bases. The CDR3 contains 15 residues. Germline CDR1 reads MGHRA; CDR2 reads YSYEKL. The ends lost 4 bases at V and 7 bases at J; junction bases unmatched: 9. In DNA form, the CDR3 reads TGCGCCAGCAGCCCGTCGATAAGGACAGGTGAAAAACTGTTTTTT. This encodes CASSPSIRTGEKLFF.

The CDR3 here is CAIKGTGTNGYTF. CDR3 in DNA: TGTGCCATCAAAGGAACCGGGACTAACGGCTACACCTTC. The chain combines TRBV10-3 with TRBJ1-2; TRBD1 is a possible D gene (5 bases). The CDR3 runs to 13 residues. Germline V gene sequence: CDR1 ENHRY, CDR2 SYGVKD. Deletions cut 7 bases from V and 8 bases from J, with 17 bases between.

This chain connects TRBV29-1 to TRBJ2-7; the match to TRBD1 covers 8 bases. V lost 5 bases to trimming and J lost 2 bases; unmatched junction nucleotides: 8. Germline CDR1 reads SQVTM; CDR2 reads ANQGSEA. The CDR3 totals 14 residues. CDR3 protein: CSVSRTGKTYEQYF. DNA of the CDR3: TGCAGCGTTTCCAGGACAGGGAAAACCTACGAGCAGTACTTC.

In this sample, this clone turned up once. The rearrangement joins TRBV6-5 to TRBJ1-1; no clear D. CDR3 length: 14 amino acids. The germline V gene encodes CDR1 MNHEY and CDR2 SVGAGI. V gave up 7 bases and J gave up 6 bases, with 18 bases separating them. CDR3 sequence: CASTRQAGVAEAFF. DNA for the CDR3: TGTGCCAGCACCAGGCAGGCCGGGGTCGCTGAAGCTTTCTTT.

This chain links TRBV15 with TRBJ1-5; no clear D. V lost 8 bases, J lost 7 bases, and 9 bases lay in between. Per germline, CDR1 LNHNV and CDR2 YYDKDF (reference sequence). The length of the CDR3 is 11 residues. For the CDR3, the DNA is TGTGCCACCCTGAATTGGCAGCCCCAGCATTTT. As protein: CATLNWQPQHF.

The chain joins TRBV5-1 to TRBJ2-3; D remains ambiguous. Germline V lookup: CDR1 SGHRS, CDR2 YFSETQ. CDR3 length: 14 amino acids. The V end was cut by 1 base, the J end by 2 bases, with 8 bases between. The CDR3 nucleotides read TGCGCCAGCAGCTTGTTATCCCACACAGATACGCAGTATTTT. Translated: CASSLLSHTDTQYF. The full variable domain, its missing parts supplied by reference TRBV5-1 and TRBJ2-3, is KAGVTQTPRYLIKTRGQQVTLSCSPISGHRSVSWYQQTPGQGLQFLFEYFSETQRNKGNFPGRFSGRQFSNSRSEMNVSTLELGDSALYLCASSLLSHTDTQYFGPGTRLTVL.